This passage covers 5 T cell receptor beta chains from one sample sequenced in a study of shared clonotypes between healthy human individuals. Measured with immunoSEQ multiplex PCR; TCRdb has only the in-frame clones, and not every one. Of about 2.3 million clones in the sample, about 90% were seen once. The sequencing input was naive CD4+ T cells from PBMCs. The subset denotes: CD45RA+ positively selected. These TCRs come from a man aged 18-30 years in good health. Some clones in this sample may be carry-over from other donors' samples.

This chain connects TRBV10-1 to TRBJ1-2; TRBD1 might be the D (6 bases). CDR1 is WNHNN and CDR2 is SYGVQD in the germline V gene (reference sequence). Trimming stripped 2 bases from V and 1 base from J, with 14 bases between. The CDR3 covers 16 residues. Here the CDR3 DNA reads TGCGCCAGCAGTGAGAGGGGGGCCAGCTTTAACTATGGCTACACCTTC. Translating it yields CASSERGASFNYGYTF.

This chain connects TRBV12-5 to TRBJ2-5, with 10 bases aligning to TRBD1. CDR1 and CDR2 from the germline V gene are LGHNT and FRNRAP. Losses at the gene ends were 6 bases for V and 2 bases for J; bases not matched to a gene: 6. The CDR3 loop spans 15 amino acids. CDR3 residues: CASGQTGGWQETQYF. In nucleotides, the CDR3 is TGTGCTAGTGGCCAGACAGGGGGCTGGCAAGAGACCCAGTACTTC. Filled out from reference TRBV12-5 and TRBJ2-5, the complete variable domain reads DARVTQTPRHKVTEMGQEVTMRCQPILGHNTVFWYRQTMMQGLELLAYFRNRAPLDDSGMPKDRFSAEMPDATLATLKIQPSEPRDSAVYFCASGQTGGWQETQYFGPGTRLLVL.

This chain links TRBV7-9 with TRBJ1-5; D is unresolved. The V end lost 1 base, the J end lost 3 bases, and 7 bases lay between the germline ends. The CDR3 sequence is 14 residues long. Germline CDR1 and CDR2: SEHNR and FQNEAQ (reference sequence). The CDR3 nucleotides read TGTGCCAGCAGCTTAGAAGGGAACAATCAGCCCCAGCATTTT. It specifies CASSLEGNNQPQHF.

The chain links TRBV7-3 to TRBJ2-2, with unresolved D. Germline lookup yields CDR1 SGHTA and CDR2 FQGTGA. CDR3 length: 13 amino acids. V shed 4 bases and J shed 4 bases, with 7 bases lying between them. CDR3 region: CASSSEITGELFF. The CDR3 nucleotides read TGTGCCAGCAGCTCAGAAATCACCGGGGAGCTGTTTTTT.

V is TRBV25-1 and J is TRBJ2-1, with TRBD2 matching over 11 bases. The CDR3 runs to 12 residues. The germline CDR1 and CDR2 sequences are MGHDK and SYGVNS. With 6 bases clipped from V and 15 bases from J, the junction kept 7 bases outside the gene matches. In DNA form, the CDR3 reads TGTGCCAGCAGAACGGAGGGACTAGCGGTGTTCTTC. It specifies CASRTEGLAVFF.